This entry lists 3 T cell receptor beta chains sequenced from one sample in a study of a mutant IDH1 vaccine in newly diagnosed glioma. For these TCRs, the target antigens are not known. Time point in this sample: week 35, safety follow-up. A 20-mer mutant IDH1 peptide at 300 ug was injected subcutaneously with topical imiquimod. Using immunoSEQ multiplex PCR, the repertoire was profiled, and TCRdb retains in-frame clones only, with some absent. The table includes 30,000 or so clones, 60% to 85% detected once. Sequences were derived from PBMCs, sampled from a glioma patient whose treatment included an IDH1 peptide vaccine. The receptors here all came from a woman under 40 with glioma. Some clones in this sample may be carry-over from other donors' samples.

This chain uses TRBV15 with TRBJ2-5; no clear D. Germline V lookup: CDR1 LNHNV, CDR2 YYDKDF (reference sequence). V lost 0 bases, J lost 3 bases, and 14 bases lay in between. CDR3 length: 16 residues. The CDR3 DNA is TGTGCCACCAGCAGAGATTTCTCGAGGCCCGAAGAGACCCAGTACTTC. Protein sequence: CATSRDFSRPEETQYF.

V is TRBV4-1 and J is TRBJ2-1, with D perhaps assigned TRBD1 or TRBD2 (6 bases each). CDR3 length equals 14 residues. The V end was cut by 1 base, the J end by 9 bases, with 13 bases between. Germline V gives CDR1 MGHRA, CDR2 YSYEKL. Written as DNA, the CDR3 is TGCGCCAGCAGCCAAGGTGGGGGGCAAGTTGAGCAGTTCTTC. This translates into CASSQGGGQVEQFF.

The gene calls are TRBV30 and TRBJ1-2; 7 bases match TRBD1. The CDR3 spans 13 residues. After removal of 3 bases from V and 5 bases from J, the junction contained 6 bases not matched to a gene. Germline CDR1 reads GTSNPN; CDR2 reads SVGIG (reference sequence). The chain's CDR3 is CAWSPGQSYGYTF. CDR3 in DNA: TGTGCCTGGAGCCCGGGACAGAGTTATGGCTACACCTTC.